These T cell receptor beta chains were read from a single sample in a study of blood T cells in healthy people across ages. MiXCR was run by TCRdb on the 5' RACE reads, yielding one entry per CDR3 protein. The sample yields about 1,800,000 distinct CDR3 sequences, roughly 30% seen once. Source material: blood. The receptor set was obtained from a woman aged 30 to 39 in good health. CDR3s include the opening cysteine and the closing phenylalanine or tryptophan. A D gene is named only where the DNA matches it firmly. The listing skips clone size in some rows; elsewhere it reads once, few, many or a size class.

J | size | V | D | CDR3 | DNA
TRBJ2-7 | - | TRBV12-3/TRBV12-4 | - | CASNRQGLDEQYF | TGTGCCAGCAATCGTCAGGGGTTAGACGAGCAGTACTTC
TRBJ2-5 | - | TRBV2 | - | CARGGGGETQYF | TGTGCCAGGGGAGGGGGCGGGGAGACCCAGTACTTC
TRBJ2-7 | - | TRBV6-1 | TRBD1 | CASSEGPGTGRSYEQYF | TGTGCCAGCAGTGAAGGCCCCGGGACAGGGCGCTCCTACGAGCAGTACTTC
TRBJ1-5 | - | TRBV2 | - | CASSQQGSYNRPQHF | TGTGCCAGCAGTCAACAGGGAAGTTACAATCGGCCCCAGCATTTT
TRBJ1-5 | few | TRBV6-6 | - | CASSYERLNQPQHF | TGTGCCAGCAGTTACGAGAGGCTCAATCAGCCCCAGCATTTT
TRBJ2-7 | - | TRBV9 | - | CASSVDITYEQYF | TGTGCCAGCAGCGTGGACATCACCTACGAGCAGTACTTC
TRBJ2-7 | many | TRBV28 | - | CASSLTVDSYEQYF | TGTGCCAGCAGTTTAACAGTCGACTCCTACGAGCAGTACTTC
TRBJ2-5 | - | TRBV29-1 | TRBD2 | CSASTSGVQETQYF | TGCAGCGCCTCGACTAGCGGAGTCCAAGAGACCCAGTACTTC
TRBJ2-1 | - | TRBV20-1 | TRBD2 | CSARYRGLAGVGYEQFF | TGCAGTGCTAGATACAGGGGACTAGCGGGAGTCGGTTACGAGCAGTTCTTC
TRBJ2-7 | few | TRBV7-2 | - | CASSQGGPIYEQYF | TGTGCCAGCAGCCAAGGAGGGCCTATATACGAGCAGTACTTC
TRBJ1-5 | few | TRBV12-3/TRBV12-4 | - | CASSLETLGQPQHF | TGTGCCAGCAGTTTAGAGACCTTGGGTCAGCCCCAGCATTTT
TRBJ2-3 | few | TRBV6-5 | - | CASSYSVGGYTDTQYF | TGTGCCAGCAGTTACTCGGTGGGGGGCTACACAGATACGCAGTATTTT
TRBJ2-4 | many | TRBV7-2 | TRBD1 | CASSLDGTGAFSAKNIQYF | TGTGCCAGCAGCTTAGATGGGACAGGGGCTTTTTCAGCCAAAAACATTCAGTACTTC
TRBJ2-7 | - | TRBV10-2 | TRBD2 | CASSESSAGGPDEQYF | TGCGCCAGCAGTGAGTCATCAGCGGGAGGGCCGGACGAGCAGTACTTC
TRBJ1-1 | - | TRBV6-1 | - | CATQERGMNTEAFF | TGTGCCACCCAGGAAAGGGGTATGAACACTGAAGCTTTCTTT
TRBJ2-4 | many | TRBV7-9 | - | CAIEGSGGIQYF | TGTGCCATCGAAGGGTCAGGCGGCATTCAGTACTTC
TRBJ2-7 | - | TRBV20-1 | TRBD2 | CSAPGTSDDEQYF | TGCAGTGCTCCCGGGACTAGCGATGACGAGCAGTACTTC
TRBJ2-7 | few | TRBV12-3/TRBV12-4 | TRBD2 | CASSPLGGILYF | TGTGCCAGCAGTCCCCTGGGGGGGATCCTGTACTTC
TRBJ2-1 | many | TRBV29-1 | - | CSVEPGRDEQFF | TGCAGCGTTGAACCCGGGCGGGATGAGCAGTTCTTC
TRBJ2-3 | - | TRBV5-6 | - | CASVTGAGMTDTQYF | TGTGCCAGCGTAACCGGGGCGGGAATGACAGATACGCAGTATTTT
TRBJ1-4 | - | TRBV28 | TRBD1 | CASSSAGQGNEKLFF | TGTGCCAGCAGTTCCGCCGGACAGGGAAATGAAAAACTGTTTTTT
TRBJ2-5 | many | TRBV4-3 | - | CASSQALVQETQYF | TGCGCCAGCAGCCAAGCACTAGTACAAGAGACCCAGTACTTC
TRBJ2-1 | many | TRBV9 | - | CASSVGVNEQFF | TGTGCCAGCAGCGTAGGGGTGAATGAGCAGTTCTTC
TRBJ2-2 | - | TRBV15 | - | CATRGSDTGELFF | TGTGCCACCAGGGGGTCGGACACCGGGGAGCTGTTTTTT
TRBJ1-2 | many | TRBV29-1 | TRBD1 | CSVMTGEFGYTF | TGCAGCGTGATGACAGGGGAGTTTGGCTACACCTTC
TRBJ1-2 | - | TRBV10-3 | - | CAVSGEGDYRGYTF | TGCGCCGTCAGTGGCGAGGGGGATTATCGTGGCTACACCTTC
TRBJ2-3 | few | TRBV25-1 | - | CASSEAHSTDTQYF | TGTGCCAGCAGTGAGGCCCATTCCACAGATACGCAGTATTTT
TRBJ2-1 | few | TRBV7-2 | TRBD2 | CASSPLDSGRTRWFF | TGTGCCAGCTCCCCACTTGATAGCGGGAGAACCCGGTGGTTCTTC
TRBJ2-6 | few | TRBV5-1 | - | CASSLDTGGANVLTF | TGCGCCAGCAGCTTGGATACGGGAGGGGCCAACGTCCTGACTTTC
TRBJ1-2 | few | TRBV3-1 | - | CASSQVPGSVGYTF | TGTGCCAGCAGCCAAGTACCGGGCTCGGTAGGCTACACCTTC
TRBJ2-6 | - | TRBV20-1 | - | CSARDLLGGSGANVLTF | TGCAGTGCTAGAGATCTCCTGGGCGGCTCTGGGGCCAACGTCCTGACTTTC
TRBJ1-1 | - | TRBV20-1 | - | CSAKEAGPNTEAFF | TGCAGTGCTAAAGAGGCAGGGCCGAACACTGAAGCTTTCTTT
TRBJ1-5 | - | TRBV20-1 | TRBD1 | CSAWDRNSNQPQHF | TGCAGTGCCTGGGACAGGAATAGCAATCAGCCCCAGCATTTT
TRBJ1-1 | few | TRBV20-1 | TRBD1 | CSAREDRRTNTEAFF | TGCAGTGCTAGAGAGGACAGGCGGACGAACACTGAAGCTTTCTTT
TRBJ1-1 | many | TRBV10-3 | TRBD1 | CAIRGTASPEAFF | TGTGCCATCAGGGGGACAGCATCTCCTGAAGCTTTCTTT
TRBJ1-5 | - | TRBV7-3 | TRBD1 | CASRFDRASNQPQHF | TGTGCCAGCAGATTTGACAGGGCGAGCAATCAGCCCCAGCATTTT
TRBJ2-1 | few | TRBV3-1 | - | CASSLGSTHEQFF | TGTGCCAGCAGCCTCGGCAGCACCCATGAGCAGTTCTTC
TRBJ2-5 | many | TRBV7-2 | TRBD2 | CASSTPPGLAGKETQYF | TGTGCCAGCAGCACCCCCCCGGGACTAGCGGGAAAAGAGACCCAGTACTTC
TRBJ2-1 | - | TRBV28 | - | CASSSGEDEQFF | TGTGCCAGCAGTTCGGGGGAGGACGAGCAGTTCTTC
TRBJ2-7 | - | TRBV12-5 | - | CASDRSGAYEQYF | TGTGCTAGCGACAGGTCAGGCGCCTACGAGCAGTACTTC
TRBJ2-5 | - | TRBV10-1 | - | CASARGRQETQYF | TGCGCCAGCGCCAGAGGAAGGCAAGAGACCCAGTACTTC
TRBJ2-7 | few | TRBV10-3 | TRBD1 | CAANRGTGKGSSYEQYF | TGTGCCGCAAACAGAGGGACAGGGAAAGGTAGCTCCTACGAGCAGTACTTC
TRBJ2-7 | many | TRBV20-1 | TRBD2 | CSASDSGAPYEQYF | TGCAGTGCTAGTGACAGCGGGGCTCCCTACGAGCAGTACTTC
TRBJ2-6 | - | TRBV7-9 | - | CASSTSPGGANVLTF | TGTGCCAGCAGCACCAGCCCAGGGGGGGCCAACGTCCTGACTTTC
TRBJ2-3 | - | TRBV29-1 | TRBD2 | CSVEEVPGSGEHTDTQYF | TGCAGCGTTGAAGAGGTCCCAGGTAGCGGGGAGCACACAGATACGCAGTATTTT